The clone carrying this T cell receptor beta chain showed up just a few times. The antigen is unknown. This sample stems from a study of T cell repertoires in cytomegalovirus infection. Study at large: Based on public TCR beta signatures, there were indications of CMV infection and of a matching HLA type.

Study observations and caveats: Dominating the ex vivo response were TCR beta clonotypes that were CMV-specific and HLA-C-restricted.

In TCRdb, the reads were re-called with MiXCR into one record per CDR3 protein. The repertoire consists of around 750,000 distinct CDR3 sequences, with 30% to 35% occurring once and the leading ten covering around an eighth. This CDR3 has 13 amino acids. V was shortened by 4 bases and J by 5 bases, with 11 bases between the two germline ends. This TCR was recovered from a human donor in good health (CMV status not recorded). Some clones in this sample may be carry-over from other donors' samples. The chain employs TRBV12-3 or TRBV12-4 and TRBJ1-2; D gene unclear. The input for sequencing was cultured CD8+ T cells from PBMCs, taken from culture after CMV antigen stimulation. DNA of the CDR3: TGTGCCAGCAGTTACGGCGTAGGATATGGCTACACCTTC. Translated, it gives CASSYGVGYGYTF.